This T cell receptor (beta chain) was documented in a study of blood T cells in healthy people across ages. V was cut by 4 bases and J by 0 bases, with 12 bases left in between. This CDR3 is built from 15 residues. CDR1 is SGHRS, CDR2 YFSETQ, per germline. Through a sample-barcoded 5' primer and a J-beta primer mix, a second PCR was run for 7 to 11 cycles. Using its own MiXCR run on the 5' RACE reads, TCRdb lists one record per CDR3 protein. The sample has approximately 800,000 distinct CDR3 sequences, 62% seen once. In the case of this clonotype: Its target is unknown.

Total RNA extraction produced at least 5.5 micrograms (per sample) for the study. Study-level points and caveats: Greater diversity and more naive CD4+ cells were seen in long-lived donors than in aged donors.

The TCR was taken from a young man in good health. Sequenced sample: blood. J is TRBJ2-3 and V is TRBV5-1; D uncertain. The CDR3 protein is CASSVLDGSTDTQYF. In DNA form, the CDR3 reads TGCGCCAGCAGCGTTCTGGACGGGAGCACAGATACGCAGTATTTT.